This is a list of T cell receptor beta chains from one sample in a study of circulating CD8 cells and anti-PD-1 response in melanoma. TCRdb itself ran the reads through MiXCR, one entry per CDR3 protein. The sample contains over 500 distinct CDR3 sequences, over 3.5% of which appear only once. The material was CD8+ T cells from PBMCs, obtained at baseline or after one month of anti-PD-1 therapy (not recorded which). The receptors were sampled from a human donor with melanoma. The CDR3 runs from the conserved cysteine through the conserved F or W.

v_gene	j_gene	CDR3aa
TRBV4-3	TRBJ1-4	CASSQEGGGAREKLFF
TRBV2	TRBJ1-2	CAINRGGGYTF
TRBV7-2	TRBJ2-3	CASSLVGDTQYF
TRBV29-1	TRBJ2-2	CSVERGKSGELFF
TRBV3-1	TRBJ2-1	CASSPPGDSAYNEQFF
TRBV12-3/TRBV12-4	TRBJ2-2	CASRAGTFNTGELFF
TRBV12-3/TRBV12-4	TRBJ1-4	CASSLRVGAENEKLFF
TRBV20-1	TRBJ2-3	CSARPLDTQYF
TRBV7-8	TRBJ2-1	CASSLAGQVYEQFF
TRBV19	TRBJ2-1	CASRSPDGFNEQFF
TRBV2	TRBJ2-5	CASSEPSDVRTQYF
TRBV19	TRBJ2-7	CASSMDRGAAFYEQYF
TRBV9	TRBJ2-1	CASSVGGVRNEQFF
TRBV25-1	TRBJ2-1	CASSEVAGGPRSDEQFF
TRBV29-1	TRBJ2-2	CSVDGGTGELFF
TRBV19	TRBJ2-3	CASREAMSTDTQYF
TRBV4-2	TRBJ1-1	CASSQVEGSTTEAFF
TRBV7-2	TRBJ2-3	CASSFLGRADTQYF
TRBV12-3/TRBV12-4	TRBJ2-5	CASSSVLRQETQYF
TRBV19	TRBJ2-7	CASSIFDTYEQYF
TRBV5-4	TRBJ2-7	CASSNRDKTYEQYF
TRBV20-1	TRBJ1-1	CSARGEWGTEAFF
TRBV12-3/TRBV12-4	TRBJ1-3	CASRPDSGNTIYF
TRBV12-3/TRBV12-4	TRBJ2-3	CASSLVAGSWTDTQYF
TRBV19	TRBJ2-6	CASTGTSSGANVLTF
TRBV28	TRBJ1-1	CATKEQGFTEAFF
TRBV2	TRBJ2-7	CASSAVAGASYEQYF
TRBV30	TRBJ1-1	CAWSEENTEAFF
TRBV29-1	TRBJ2-7	CSVDSGRDEQYF
TRBV29-1	TRBJ1-4	CSVLTTGGDGTNEKLFF
TRBV20-1	TRBJ1-2	CSARDPGQNHYGYTF
TRBV7-3	TRBJ2-1	CASSSDGNEQFF
TRBV19	TRBJ2-1	CASSINAVNEQFF